This is a list of T cell receptor beta chains from one sample in a study of CD8+ T cells in alopecia areata. Only in-frame clones appear in the TCRdb table, and some are missing; sequencing was by immunoSEQ multiplex PCR. The table includes hundreds of thousands of clones, 35% to 40% detected once. Sequencing used CD4+ T cells sorted from blood, obtained between weeks 30 and 35, from a patient treated with tofacitinib. Every receptor here comes from a human donor with alopecia areata. The CDR3 runs from the conserved cysteine through the conserved F or W. The D gene is left open where the match is weak. Clone sizes are given selectively: once, few, many, or a class where the clone is expanded.

v_gene	d_gene	abundance	j_gene	CDR3nt	CDR3aa
TRBV5-1	NA	NA	TRBJ1-2	TGCGCCAGCAGCTTGTCTCAGGGCGACTATGGCTACACCTTC	CASSLSQGDYGYTF
TRBV7-9	NA	many	TRBJ2-2	TGTGCCAGCAGCCACACCGGGGGGAACACCGGGGAGCTGTTTTTT	CASSHTGGNTGELFF
TRBV6-5	NA	few	TRBJ2-3	TGTGCCAGCAGTTACAGTCGAGCGGGCACAGATACGCAGTATTTT	CASSYSRAGTDTQYF
TRBV23-1	NA	few	TRBJ2-7	TGCGCCAGCAGTCAAGGCCAGGGGCGCTCCTACGAGCAGTACTTC	CASSQGQGRSYEQYF
TRBV6-1	NA	NA	TRBJ2-4	TGTGCCAGCAGTGAATTGCTGGCGGGGAACCCCAAAAACATTCAGTACTTC	CASSELLAGNPKNIQYF
TRBV28	NA	few	TRBJ2-7	TGTGCCAGCAGTTTATCCGGACGCTCCTACGAGCAGTACTTC	CASSLSGRSYEQYF
TRBV6-5	NA	NA	TRBJ2-3	TGTGCCAGCAGTCTTAGCACAGATACGCAGTATTTT	CASSLSTDTQYF
TRBV29-1	NA	few	TRBJ1-1	TGCAGCGTTGCGGACGGGCTTATGAACACTGAAGCTTTCTTT	CSVADGLMNTEAFF
TRBV7-9	NA	NA	TRBJ1-6	TGTGCCAGCACCCCAGGCGGGATTTCACCCCTCCACTTT	CASTPGGISPLHF
TRBV29-1	NA	NA	TRBJ1-1	TGCAGCGTTGATTCAGCGAACACTGAAGCTTTCTTT	CSVDSANTEAFF
TRBV6-5	TRBD1	NA	TRBJ1-2	TGTGCCAGCAGACTCTATCCGGGACAGGGTTATGGCTACACCTTC	CASRLYPGQGYGYTF
TRBV12-5	TRBD2	NA	TRBJ2-1	TGTGCTAGTGCGCTAGCGGGAAAATATGAGCAGTTCTTC	CASALAGKYEQFF
TRBV29-1	NA	few	TRBJ1-1	TGCAGCGTTGGGCTCAGCATGAACACTGAAGCTTTCTTT	CSVGLSMNTEAFF
TRBV25-1	TRBD1	few	TRBJ1-2	TGTGCCAGCAGTGAATCTTGGCAGGGGGCGCGTGGCTACACCTTC	CASSESWQGARGYTF
TRBV11-3	TRBD1	few	TRBJ2-5	TGTGCCAGCAGCATAGGCAGGACAGGGTCTAAGGAGACCCAGTACTTC	CASSIGRTGSKETQYF
TRBV7-2	TRBD2	few	TRBJ2-5	TGTGCCAGCAGCTTATGGGAGGGAGGGGAGACCCAGTACTTC	CASSLWEGGETQYF
TRBV6-1	NA	NA	TRBJ2-1	TGTGCCAGCAGGCCTTTGGGCGTACGGGAGCAGTTCTTC	CASRPLGVREQFF
TRBV11-2	TRBD1	NA	TRBJ1-1	TGTGCCAGCAGCTACAGGGGAGACACTGAAGCTTTCTTT	CASSYRGDTEAFF
TRBV5-4	NA	NA	TRBJ1-2	TGTGCCAGCAGCTTAGAGGTGTCTAACTATGGCTACACCTTC	CASSLEVSNYGYTF
TRBV5-1	NA	NA	TRBJ2-1	TGCGCCAGCAGCTCCCCTCTTAATAATGAGCAGTTCTTC	CASSSPLNNEQFF
TRBV18	NA	NA	TRBJ1-2	TGTGCCAGCTCACCGTTGGTATTAGATGGCTACACCTTC	CASSPLVLDGYTF
TRBV29-1	NA	NA	TRBJ1-2	TGCAGCGTTGCCAGAACTAACTATGGCTACACCTTC	CSVARTNYGYTF
TRBV9	NA	few	TRBJ2-2	TGTGCCAGCAGCTTCGACACCGGGGAGCTGTTTTTT	CASSFDTGELFF
TRBV18	NA	NA	TRBJ1-5	TGTGCCAGCTCACCAAACATGAGAAGGGATCAGCCCCAGCATTTT	CASSPNMRRDQPQHF
TRBV6-6	TRBD1	many	TRBJ2-7	TGTGCCAGCAGCTGGACAGGGAAGACCTACGAGCAGTACTTC	CASSWTGKTYEQYF
TRBV30	NA	few	TRBJ2-1	TGTGCCTGGAGTTCGAGGGTCCCCTACAATGAGCAGTTCTTC	CAWSSRVPYNEQFF
TRBV28	NA	few	TRBJ1-2	TGTGCCAGCAGTTTAAGCGCCGGGGGGAATGGCTACACCTTC	CASSLSAGGNGYTF
TRBV30	NA	NA	TRBJ1-1	TGTGCCTGGACCACAGGGATGAACACTGAAGCTTTCTTT	CAWTTGMNTEAFF
TRBV7-9	TRBD2	NA	TRBJ2-3	TGTGCCAGCAGCTCGAGAGTAGCGGGAGGGACTAGCACAGATACGCAGTATTTT	CASSSRVAGGTSTDTQYF
TRBV9	TRBD2	NA	TRBJ2-5	TGTGCCAGCAGCGTACGGGGGGAGGGCCGGGAGACCCAGTACTTC	CASSVRGEGRETQYF
TRBV27	NA	few	TRBJ2-4	TGTGCCAGCAGTCTCGGGCGGGGAGCCAAAAACATTCAGTACTTC	CASSLGRGAKNIQYF
TRBV5-1	TRBD2	NA	TRBJ2-3	TGCGCCAGCAGGGAGCGGGGGGCGACAGATACGCAGTATTTT	CASRERGATDTQYF
TRBV30	NA	NA	TRBJ1-6	TGTGCCTGGAGTGAACGACAGGCCCGTATGGATTCACCCCTCCACTTT	CAWSERQARMDSPLHF
TRBV30	TRBD2	NA	TRBJ2-1	TGTGCCTGGAGTGTACTAGCGGGAGCCTCCTACAATGAGCAGTTCTTC	CAWSVLAGASYNEQFF
TRBV7-2	NA	few	TRBJ2-3	TGTGCCAGCAGCTTTGACCACAGGGTCAATACGCAGTATTTT	CASSFDHRVNTQYF
TRBV7-9	TRBD1	NA	TRBJ2-7	TGTGCCAGCAGCCCGGGACAGGGGCTTCTCTACGAGCAGTACTTC	CASSPGQGLLYEQYF
TRBV6-6	TRBD2	NA	TRBJ2-7	TGTGCCAGCAGTGAGGCTAGCGGGGTCTACGAGCAGTACTTC	CASSEASGVYEQYF
TRBV29-1	NA	NA	TRBJ2-7	TGCAGCGTTGTGGGACTAACAGGGTCCGAGCAGTACTTC	CSVVGLTGSEQYF
TRBV29-1	NA	NA	TRBJ1-2	TGCAGCGTAACTACATCGGGGCAATATGGCTACACCTTC	CSVTTSGQYGYTF
TRBV7-8	NA	NA	TRBJ1-2	TGTGCCAGCAGCTTAGTTACAGGGAACTATGGCTACACCTTC	CASSLVTGNYGYTF
TRBV18	NA	NA	TRBJ1-1	TGTGCCAGCTCACCACCGAGCCGGGGCGACACTGAAGCTTTCTTT	CASSPPSRGDTEAFF
TRBV30	NA	once	TRBJ1-4	TGTGCCTGGAGTCCTGGAAACAGGATCGGTAATGAAAAACTGTTTTTT	CAWSPGNRIGNEKLFF
TRBV7-6	NA	NA	TRBJ1-5	TGTGCCAGCAGCCCAGGCAGGGGCCAGGGACAGCCCCAGCATTTT	CASSPGRGQGQPQHF
TRBV4-1	NA	NA	TRBJ1-1	TGCGCCAGCAGCCAAGAAGGCCGGAAAGCTTTCTTT	CASSQEGRKAFF
TRBV30	NA	NA	TRBJ2-7	TGTGCCTGGAGTGTATCTAGGTCAGGAGGAAGGAACGAGCAGTACTTC	CAWSVSRSGGRNEQYF
TRBV6-5	NA	NA	TRBJ2-2	TGTGCCAGCAGCCTTTACACCGGGGAGCTGTTTTTT	CASSLYTGELFF
TRBV5-1	NA	few	TRBJ1-2	TGCGCCAGCAGCTTGGGGGACGGGAACTATGGCTACACCTTC	CASSLGDGNYGYTF
TRBV2	NA	NA	TRBJ2-3	TGTGCCACGCCGGGGCAGGGAGTGAGCACAGATACGCAGTATTTT	CATPGQGVSTDTQYF
TRBV5-1	TRBD1	NA	TRBJ2-1	TGCGCCAGCAGCCTACAGAGGACAGGGGGGACCAGTGAGCAGTTCTTC	CASSLQRTGGTSEQFF
TRBV6-1	NA	NA	TRBJ2-1	TGTGCCAGCAGCGAGGGACTGGTAACCAACAATGAGCAGTTCTTC	CASSEGLVTNNEQFF
TRBV27	NA	few	TRBJ1-1	TGTGCCAGCAGTGGACCCCACGGACTGAAGAACACTGAAGCTTTCTTT	CASSGPHGLKNTEAFF
TRBV5-1	TRBD1	NA	TRBJ1-2	TGCGCCAGCAGCCTTCAGGGGGAAGATGGCTACACCTTC	CASSLQGEDGYTF
TRBV7-2	NA	NA	TRBJ2-7	TGTGCCAGCAGGGGTTCCGTTGGCTACGAGCAGTACTTC	CASRGSVGYEQYF
TRBV5-1	NA	once	TRBJ1-5	TGCGCCAGCAGCGGTGGGGAGAATCAGCCCCAGCATTTT	CASSGGENQPQHF
TRBV19	NA	few	TRBJ2-3	TGTGCCAGTAGTATAGCTCAGAATACGCAGTATTTT	CASSIAQNTQYF
TRBV6-1	NA	NA	TRBJ2-7	TGTGCCAGCAGTGAAAGAGAGGTCTCCTACGAGCAGTACTTC	CASSEREVSYEQYF
TRBV6-5	NA	few	TRBJ2-7	TGTGCCAGCCGGGGGACCTACGAGCAGTACTTC	CASRGTYEQYF
TRBV30	NA	few	TRBJ2-7	TGTGCCTGGGCAGGGGGGATGACCTACGAGCAGTACTTC	CAWAGGMTYEQYF
TRBV2	TRBD2	few	TRBJ2-7	TGTGCCAGCAGTGAAATGCTCGCGGGGGGAATTCTCGAGCAGTACTTC	CASSEMLAGGILEQYF